This TCR beta chain is from a study of shared clonotypes between healthy human individuals. General study findings and limits: The researchers took only blood, and tissue repertoires probably look different. Naive CD4 clonotypes overlapped across a few donors at approximately 5.3%.

Method: immunoSEQ multiplex PCR; TCRdb's copy keeps in-frame clones and lacks some. This table holds 1.5 million to 2.5 million clones, approximately 94% found once. Only CD45RO-negative cells positively selected for CCR7 counted as naive CD8 cells, so terminally differentiated effector memory CD45RA+ cells were excluded. Concerning this clone: The antigen is not known.

The CDR3 is 14 amino acids. J lost 4 bases, V lost 3 bases, and 3 bases had no gene match. Germline V CDR1 and CDR2: MNHNS, SASEGT. The rearrangement uses TRBV6-1 and TRBJ2-7; 10 positions agree with TRBD2. The sequence was collected from a man between 18 and 35 years old in good health. The sample was naive CD8+ T cells sorted from blood. CDR3 in DNA: TGTGCCAGCAGTGACCTAGCGGGGGAATACGAGCAGTACTTC. It codes for CASSDLAGEYEQYF.